This T cell receptor delta chain was obtained from a study of gamma-delta chains in newborns, infants, children. Study in general: Polyclonal expansion of innate γδ T cells after birth follows microbial exposure.

About this clone itself: Other DNA sequences in the sample encode the same CDR3.

With CATT, TCRdb re-called clones from the reads. The table has fewer than 15,000 delta-chain clones, approximately 7% seen once. There are 19 residues in the CDR3. Germline assignment: CDR1 GEAIGNYY and CDR2 EKD. V gave up 1 base and J gave up 0 bases; unmatched junction bases: 5. This sequence was found in a child who was a newborn, infant or young child, either healthy, febrile or measles-vaccinated (not recorded which). Sequenced material: blood. V gene TRDV2 combines with J gene TRDJ3; 10 bases are shared with TRDD3. CDR3 nucleotide sequence: TGTGCCTGTGACACTGGGGGATACCTTAGCTCCTGGGACACCCGACAGATGTTTTTC. This translates into CACDTGGYLSSWDTRQMFF.